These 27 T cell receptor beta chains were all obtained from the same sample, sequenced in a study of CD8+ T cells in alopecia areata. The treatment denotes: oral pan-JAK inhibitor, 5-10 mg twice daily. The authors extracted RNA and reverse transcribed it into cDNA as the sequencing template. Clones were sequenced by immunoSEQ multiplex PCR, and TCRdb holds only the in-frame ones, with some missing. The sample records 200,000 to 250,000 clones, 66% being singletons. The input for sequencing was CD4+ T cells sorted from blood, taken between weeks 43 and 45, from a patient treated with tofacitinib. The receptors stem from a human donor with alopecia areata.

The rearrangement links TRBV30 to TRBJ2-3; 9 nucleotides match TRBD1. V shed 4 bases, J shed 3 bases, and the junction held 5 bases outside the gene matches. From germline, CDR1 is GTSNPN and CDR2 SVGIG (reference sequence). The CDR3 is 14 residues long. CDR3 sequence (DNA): TGTGCCTGGAAACAGGGGGCCCGAACAGATACGCAGTATTTT. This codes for CAWKQGARTDTQYF.

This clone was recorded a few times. CDR3 in amino acids: CASSLGSGTSGGYTF. CDR3 bases: TGCGCCAGCAGCTTGGGTAGTGGGACCTCGGGAGGCTACACCTTC. This chain joins TRBV5-1 and TRBJ1-2, with TRBD1 as a possible D gene (5 bases). V was cut by 0 bases and J by 8 bases, with 17 bases left in between. Germline values: CDR1 SGHRS, CDR2 YFSETQ. This CDR3 is built from 15 residues.

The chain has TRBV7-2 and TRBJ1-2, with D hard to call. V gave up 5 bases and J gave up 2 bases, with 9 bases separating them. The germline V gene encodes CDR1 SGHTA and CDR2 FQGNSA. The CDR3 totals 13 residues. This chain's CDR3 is CASSAGGNYGYTF. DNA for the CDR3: TGTGCCAGCAGCGCGGGTGGGAACTATGGCTACACCTTC.

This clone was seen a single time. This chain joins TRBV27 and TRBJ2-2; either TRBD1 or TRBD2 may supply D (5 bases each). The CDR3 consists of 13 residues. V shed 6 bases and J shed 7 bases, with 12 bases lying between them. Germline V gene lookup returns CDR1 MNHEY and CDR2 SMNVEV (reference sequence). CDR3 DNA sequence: TGTGCCAGCAGGGACACTAGGGTCGGGGAGCTGTTTTTT. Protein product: CASRDTRVGELFF.

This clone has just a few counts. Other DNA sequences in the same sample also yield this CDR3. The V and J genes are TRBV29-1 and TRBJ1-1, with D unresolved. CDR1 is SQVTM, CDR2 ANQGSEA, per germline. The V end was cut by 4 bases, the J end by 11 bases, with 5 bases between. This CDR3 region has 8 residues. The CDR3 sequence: CSVGGAFF. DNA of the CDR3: TGCAGCGTTGGTGGGGCTTTCTTT.

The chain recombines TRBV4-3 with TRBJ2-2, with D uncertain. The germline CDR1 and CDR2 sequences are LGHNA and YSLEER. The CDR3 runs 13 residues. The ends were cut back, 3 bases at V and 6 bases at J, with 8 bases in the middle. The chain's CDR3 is CASSQDRAGELFF. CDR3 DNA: TGCGCCAGCAGCCAGGACCGTGCCGGGGAGCTGTTTTTT.

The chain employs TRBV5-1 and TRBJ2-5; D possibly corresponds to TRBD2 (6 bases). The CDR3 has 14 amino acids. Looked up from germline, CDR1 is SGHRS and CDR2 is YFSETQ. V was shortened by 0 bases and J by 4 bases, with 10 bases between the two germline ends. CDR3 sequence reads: CASSLVEGGETQYF. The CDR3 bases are TGCGCCAGCAGCTTGGTGGAGGGAGGAGAGACCCAGTACTTC.

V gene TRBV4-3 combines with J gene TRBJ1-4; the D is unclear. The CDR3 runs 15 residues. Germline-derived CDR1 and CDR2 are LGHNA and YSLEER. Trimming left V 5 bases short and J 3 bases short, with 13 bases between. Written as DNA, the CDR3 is TGCGCCAGCAGCAGCCAAAACGGCGCTAATGAAAAACTGTTTTTT. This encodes CASSSQNGANEKLFF.

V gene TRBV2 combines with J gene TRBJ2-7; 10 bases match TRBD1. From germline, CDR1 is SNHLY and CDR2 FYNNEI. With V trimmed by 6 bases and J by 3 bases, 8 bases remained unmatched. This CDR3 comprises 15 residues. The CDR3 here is CASRDRTGGGYEQYF. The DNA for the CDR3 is TGTGCCAGCAGGGACCGGACAGGGGGGGGCTACGAGCAGTACTTC.

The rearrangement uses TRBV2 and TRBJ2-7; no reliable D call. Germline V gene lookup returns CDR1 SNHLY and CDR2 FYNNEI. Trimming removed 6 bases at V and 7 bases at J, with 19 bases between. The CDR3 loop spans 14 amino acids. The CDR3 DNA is TGTGCCAGCAGAGAGAGCTACCTAACGTTAGAGCAGTACTTC. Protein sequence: CASRESYLTLEQYF.

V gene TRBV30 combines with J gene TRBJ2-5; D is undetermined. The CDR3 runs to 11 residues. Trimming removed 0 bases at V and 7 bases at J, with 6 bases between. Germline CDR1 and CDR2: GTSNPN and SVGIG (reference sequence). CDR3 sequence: CAWSVGATQYF. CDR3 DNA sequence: TGTGCCTGGAGTGTAGGCGCGACCCAGTACTTC.

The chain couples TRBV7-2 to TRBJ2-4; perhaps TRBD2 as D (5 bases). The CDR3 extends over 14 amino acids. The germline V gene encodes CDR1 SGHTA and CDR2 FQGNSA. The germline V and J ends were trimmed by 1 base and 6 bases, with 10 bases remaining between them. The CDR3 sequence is CASSLGLTLNIQYF. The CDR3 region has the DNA TGTGCCAGCAGCTTAGGACTAACCCTAAACATTCAGTACTTC. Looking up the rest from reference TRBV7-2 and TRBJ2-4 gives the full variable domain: GAGVSQSPSNKVTEKGKDVELRCDPISGHTALYWYRQSLGQGLEFLIYFQGNSAPDKSGLPSDRFSAERTGGSVSTLTIQRTQQEDSAVYLCASSLGLTLNIQYFGAGTRLSVL.

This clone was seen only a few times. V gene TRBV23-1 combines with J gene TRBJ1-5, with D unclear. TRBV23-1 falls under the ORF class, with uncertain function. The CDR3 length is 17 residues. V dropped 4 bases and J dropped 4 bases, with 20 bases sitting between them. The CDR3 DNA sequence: TGCGCCAGCAGTCCGGTTCGGCCCCGAAGGCAAAATCAGCCCCAGCATTTT. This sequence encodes CASSPVRPRRQNQPQHF.

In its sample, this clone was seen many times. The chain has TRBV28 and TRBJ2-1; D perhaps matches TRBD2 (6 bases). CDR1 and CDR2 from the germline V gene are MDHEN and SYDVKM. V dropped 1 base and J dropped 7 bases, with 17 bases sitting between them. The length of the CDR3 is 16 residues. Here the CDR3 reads CASSLSGGARLNEQFF. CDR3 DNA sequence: TGTGCCAGCAGTTTATCGGGCGGGGCGAGGTTGAATGAGCAGTTCTTC.

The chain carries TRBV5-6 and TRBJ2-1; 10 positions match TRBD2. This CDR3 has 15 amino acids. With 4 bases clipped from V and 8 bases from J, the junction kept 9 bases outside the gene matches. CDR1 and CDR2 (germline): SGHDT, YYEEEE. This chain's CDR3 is CASSRGASGGYEQFF. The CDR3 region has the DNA TGTGCCAGCAGCCGAGGGGCTAGCGGGGGTTATGAGCAGTTCTTC.

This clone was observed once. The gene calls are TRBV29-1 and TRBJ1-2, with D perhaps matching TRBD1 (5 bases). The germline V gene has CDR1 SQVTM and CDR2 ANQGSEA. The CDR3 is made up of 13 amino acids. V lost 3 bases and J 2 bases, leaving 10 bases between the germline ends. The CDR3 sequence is CSVDGAGNYGYTF. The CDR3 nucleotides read TGCAGCGTTGATGGGGCGGGGAACTATGGCTACACCTTC.

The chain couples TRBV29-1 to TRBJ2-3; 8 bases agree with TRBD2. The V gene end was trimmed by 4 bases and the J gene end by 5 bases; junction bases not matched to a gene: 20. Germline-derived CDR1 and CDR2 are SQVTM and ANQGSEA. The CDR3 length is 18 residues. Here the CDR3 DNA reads TGCAGCGTTGCTCGGCGGCTCCAAGAGCGGGGGACGATAGATACGCAGTATTTT. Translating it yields CSVARRLQERGTIDTQYF.

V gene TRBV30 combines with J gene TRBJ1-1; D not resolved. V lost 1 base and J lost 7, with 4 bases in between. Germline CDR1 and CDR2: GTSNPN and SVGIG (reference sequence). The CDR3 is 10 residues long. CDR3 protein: CAWSESEAFF. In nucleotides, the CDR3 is TGTGCCTGGAGTGAAAGTGAAGCTTTCTTT.

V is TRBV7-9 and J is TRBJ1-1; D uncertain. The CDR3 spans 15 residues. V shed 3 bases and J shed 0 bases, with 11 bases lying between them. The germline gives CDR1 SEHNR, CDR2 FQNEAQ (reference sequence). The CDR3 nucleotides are TGTGCCAGCAGCTTGAAAGGCGACCTGAACACTGAAGCTTTCTTT. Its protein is CASSLKGDLNTEAFF.

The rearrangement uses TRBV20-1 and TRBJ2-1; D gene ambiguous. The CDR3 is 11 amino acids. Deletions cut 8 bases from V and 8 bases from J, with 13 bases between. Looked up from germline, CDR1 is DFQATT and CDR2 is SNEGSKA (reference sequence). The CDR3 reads CSTPRGDEQFF. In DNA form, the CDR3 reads TGCAGTACCCCCCGTGGGGATGAGCAGTTCTTC.

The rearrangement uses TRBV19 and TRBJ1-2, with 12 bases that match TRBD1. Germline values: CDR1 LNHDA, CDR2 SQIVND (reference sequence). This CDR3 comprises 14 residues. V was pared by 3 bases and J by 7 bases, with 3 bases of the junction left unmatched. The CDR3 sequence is CASSMGQGAAGYTF. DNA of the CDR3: TGTGCCAGTAGTATGGGACAGGGGGCTGCTGGCTACACCTTC.

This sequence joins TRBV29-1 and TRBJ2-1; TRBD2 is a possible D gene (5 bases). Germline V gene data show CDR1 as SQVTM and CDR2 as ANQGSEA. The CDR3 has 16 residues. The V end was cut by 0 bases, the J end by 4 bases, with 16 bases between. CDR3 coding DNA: TGCAGCGTTGAAGAAAGGTTCGGGGTTTCGTACAATGAGCAGTTCTTC. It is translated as CSVEERFGVSYNEQFF.

CDR3 sequence (DNA): TGCGCCAGCAGCCAAGCGGGTGGACGGTCCTATGGCTACACCTTC. Its protein is CASSQAGGRSYGYTF. The rearrangement uses TRBV4-1 and TRBJ1-2, with D hard to call. Germline V gives CDR1 MGHRA, CDR2 YSYEKL. The CDR3 contains 15 residues. The V end was cut by 1 base, the J end by 4 bases, with 13 bases between.

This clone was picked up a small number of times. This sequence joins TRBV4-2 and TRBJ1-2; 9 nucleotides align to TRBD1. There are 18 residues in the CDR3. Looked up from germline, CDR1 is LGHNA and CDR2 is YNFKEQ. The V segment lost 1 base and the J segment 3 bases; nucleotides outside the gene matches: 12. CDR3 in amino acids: CASSQAGSRTGDDYGYTF. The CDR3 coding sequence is TGTGCCAGCAGCCAAGCCGGATCTCGGACAGGGGACGACTATGGCTACACCTTC.

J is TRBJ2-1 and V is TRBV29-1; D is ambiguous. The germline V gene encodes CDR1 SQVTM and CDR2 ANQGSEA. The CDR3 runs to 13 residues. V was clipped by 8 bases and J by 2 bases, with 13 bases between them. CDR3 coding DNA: TGCAGCCTTAAGGGCAGCACCTACAATGAGCAGTTCTTC. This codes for CSLKGSTYNEQFF.

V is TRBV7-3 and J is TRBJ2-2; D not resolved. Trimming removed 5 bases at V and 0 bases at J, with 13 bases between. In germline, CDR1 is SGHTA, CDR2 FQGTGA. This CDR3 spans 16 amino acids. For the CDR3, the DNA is TGTGCCAGCAGCAAAGTTGGACGGCCGAACACCGGGGAGCTGTTTTTT. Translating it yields CASSKVGRPNTGELFF.

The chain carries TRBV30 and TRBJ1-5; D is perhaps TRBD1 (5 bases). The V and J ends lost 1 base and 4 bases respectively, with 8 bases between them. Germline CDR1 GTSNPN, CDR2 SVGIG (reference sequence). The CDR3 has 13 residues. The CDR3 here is CAWSDRGNQPQHF. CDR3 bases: TGTGCCTGGAGTGACCGGGGGAATCAGCCCCAGCATTTT.